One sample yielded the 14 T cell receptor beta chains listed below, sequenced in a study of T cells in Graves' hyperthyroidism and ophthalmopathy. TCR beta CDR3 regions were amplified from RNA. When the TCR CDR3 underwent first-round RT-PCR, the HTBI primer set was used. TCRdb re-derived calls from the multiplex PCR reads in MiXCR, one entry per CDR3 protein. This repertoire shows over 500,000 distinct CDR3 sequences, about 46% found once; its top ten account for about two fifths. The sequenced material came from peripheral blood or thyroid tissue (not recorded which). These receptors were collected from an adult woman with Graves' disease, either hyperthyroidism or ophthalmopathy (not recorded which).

CDR3 in amino acids: CASSPLSQGATYEQYF. The CDR3 DNA sequence: TGTGCCAGCAGCCCCCTGAGCCAGGGGGCAACCTACGAGCAGTACTTC. V is TRBV7-9 and J is TRBJ2-7; 8 bases map to TRBD1. This CDR3 comprises 16 residues. V gave up 5 bases and J gave up 2 bases; unmatched junction bases: 11. Germline CDR1 reads SEHNR; CDR2 reads FQNEAQ (reference sequence).

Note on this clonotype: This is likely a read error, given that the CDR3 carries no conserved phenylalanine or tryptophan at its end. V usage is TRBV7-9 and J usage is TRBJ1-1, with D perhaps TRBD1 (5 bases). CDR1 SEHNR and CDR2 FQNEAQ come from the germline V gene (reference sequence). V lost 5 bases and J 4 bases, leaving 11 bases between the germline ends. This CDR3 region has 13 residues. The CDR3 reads CASSRTGGTEAFL. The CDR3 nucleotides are TGTGCCAGCAGCAGAACAGGAGGCACTGAAGCTTTCCTT.

The CDR3 sequence is CASNPGQGNGYTF. In nucleotides, the CDR3 is TGTGCCAGCAACCCGGGACAGGGTAATGGCTACACCTTC. This chain joins TRBV12-3 or TRBV12-4 and TRBJ1-2; 9 bases align to TRBD1. This CDR3 is 13 amino acids long. The J segment lost 6 bases and the V segment lost 7 bases, leaving 6 bases of the junction unmatched.

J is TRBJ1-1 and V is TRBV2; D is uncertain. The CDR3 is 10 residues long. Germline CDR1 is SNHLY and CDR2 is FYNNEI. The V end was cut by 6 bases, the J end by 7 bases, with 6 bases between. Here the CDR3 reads CASSRDEAFF. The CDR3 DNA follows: TGTGCCAGCAGCCGTGATGAAGCTTTCTTT.

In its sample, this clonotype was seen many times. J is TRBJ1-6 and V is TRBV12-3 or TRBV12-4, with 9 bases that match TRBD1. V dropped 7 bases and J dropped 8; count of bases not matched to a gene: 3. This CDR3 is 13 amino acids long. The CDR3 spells CASMGQGYSPLHF. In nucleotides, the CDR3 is TGTGCCAGCATGGGACAGGGATATTCACCCCTCCACTTT.

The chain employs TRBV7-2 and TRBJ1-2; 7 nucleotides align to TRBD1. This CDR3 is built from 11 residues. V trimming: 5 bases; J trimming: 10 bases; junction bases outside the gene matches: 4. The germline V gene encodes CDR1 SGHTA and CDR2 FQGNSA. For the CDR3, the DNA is TGTGCCAGCAGCGGCGACAGGGTCTACACCTTC. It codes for CASSGDRVYTF.

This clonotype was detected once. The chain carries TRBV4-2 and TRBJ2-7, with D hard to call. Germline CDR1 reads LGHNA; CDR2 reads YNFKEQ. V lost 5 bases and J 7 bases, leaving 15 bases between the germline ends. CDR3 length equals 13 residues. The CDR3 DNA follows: TGTGCCAGCAGCTCCAACCTTGCGGAAGAGCAGTACTTC. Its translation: CASSSNLAEEQYF.

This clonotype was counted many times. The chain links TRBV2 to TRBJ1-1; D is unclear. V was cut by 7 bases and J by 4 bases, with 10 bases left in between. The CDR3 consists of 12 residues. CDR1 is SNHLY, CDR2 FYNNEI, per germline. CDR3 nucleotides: TGTGCCAGCACCCGGGCGGGCACTGAAGCTTTCTTT. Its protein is CASTRAGTEAFF.

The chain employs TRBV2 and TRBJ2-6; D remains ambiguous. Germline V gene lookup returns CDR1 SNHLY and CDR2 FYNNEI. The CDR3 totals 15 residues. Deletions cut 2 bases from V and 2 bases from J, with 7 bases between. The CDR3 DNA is TGTGCCAGCAGTGAACTTGGGCCTGGGGCCAACGTCCTGACTTTC. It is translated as CASSELGPGANVLTF.

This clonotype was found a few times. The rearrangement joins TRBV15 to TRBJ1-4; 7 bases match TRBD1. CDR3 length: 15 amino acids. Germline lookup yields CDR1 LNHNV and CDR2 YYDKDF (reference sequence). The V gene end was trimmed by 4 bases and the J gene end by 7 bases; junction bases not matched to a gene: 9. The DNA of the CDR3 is TGTGCCACCAGCACAGCGCGGGACAGCCTTGAAAAACTGTTTTTT. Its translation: CATSTARDSLEKLFF.

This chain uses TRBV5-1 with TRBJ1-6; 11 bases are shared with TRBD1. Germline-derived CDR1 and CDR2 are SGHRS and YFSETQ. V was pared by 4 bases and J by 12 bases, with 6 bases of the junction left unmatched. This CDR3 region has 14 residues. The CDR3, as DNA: TGCGCCAGCAGCAAGGGACAGGGGGTTGGACCCCTCCACTTT. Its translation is CASSKGQGVGPLHF.

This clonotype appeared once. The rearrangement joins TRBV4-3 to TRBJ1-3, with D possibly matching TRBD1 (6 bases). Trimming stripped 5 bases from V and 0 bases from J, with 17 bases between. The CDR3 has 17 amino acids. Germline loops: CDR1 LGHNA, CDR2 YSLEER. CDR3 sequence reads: CASSEGQYGSSGNTIYF. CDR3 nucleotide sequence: TGCGCCAGCAGCGAGGGACAATACGGAAGCTCTGGAAACACCATATATTTT.

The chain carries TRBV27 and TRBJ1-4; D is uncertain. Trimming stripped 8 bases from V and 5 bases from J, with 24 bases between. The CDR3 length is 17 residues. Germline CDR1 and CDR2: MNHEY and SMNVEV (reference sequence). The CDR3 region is CASGLQLAAQMNEKLFF. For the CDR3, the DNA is TGTGCCAGCGGATTACAACTTGCTGCACAGATGAATGAAAAACTGTTTTTT.

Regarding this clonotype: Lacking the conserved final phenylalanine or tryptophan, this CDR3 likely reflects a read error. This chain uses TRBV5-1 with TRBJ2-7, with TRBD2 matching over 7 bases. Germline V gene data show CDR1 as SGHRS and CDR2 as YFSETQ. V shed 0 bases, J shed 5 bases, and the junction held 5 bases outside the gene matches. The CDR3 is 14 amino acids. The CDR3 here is CASSLGLALNEQYL. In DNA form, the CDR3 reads TGCGCCAGCAGCTTGGGACTAGCTTTGAACGAGCAGTACTTA.